This T cell receptor (beta chain) is from a study of T-cell memory formation after mild COVID-19. Looking at the study overall: TCR clusters were mostly donor specific. General observations from the study: Nothing showed for sure that second-wave clones peaking on day 37 were SARS-CoV-2 specific. Cross-reactive memory seemingly joined, as some responding clones were found in pre-infection memory.

Libraries for TCRalpha and TCRbeta carried sample barcodes and unique molecular identifiers via 5'RACE. One entry per CDR3 protein, called by TCRdb with MiXCR from the 5' RACE reads. The sample records around 530,000 distinct CDR3 sequences, roughly 22% being singletons. The germline V gene encodes CDR1 GTSNPN and CDR2 SVGIG (reference sequence). V lost 3 bases to trimming and J lost 5 bases; unmatched junction nucleotides: 5. The length of the CDR3 is 13 residues. In its sample, this clonotype was seen a few times. The antigen is undetermined. The sample comprised PBMCs or a T cell subset sorted from them (not recorded which). The genes are TRBV30 and TRBJ2-5, with TRBD1 identical over 8 bases. The TCR originated in an adult woman who had mild COVID-19 (a few samples of this study predate the infection). Cell type and time point are not known. The CDR3 is CAWSPGGTETQYF. CDR3 bases: TGTGCCTGGAGCCCAGGGGGCACGGAGACCCAGTACTTC.